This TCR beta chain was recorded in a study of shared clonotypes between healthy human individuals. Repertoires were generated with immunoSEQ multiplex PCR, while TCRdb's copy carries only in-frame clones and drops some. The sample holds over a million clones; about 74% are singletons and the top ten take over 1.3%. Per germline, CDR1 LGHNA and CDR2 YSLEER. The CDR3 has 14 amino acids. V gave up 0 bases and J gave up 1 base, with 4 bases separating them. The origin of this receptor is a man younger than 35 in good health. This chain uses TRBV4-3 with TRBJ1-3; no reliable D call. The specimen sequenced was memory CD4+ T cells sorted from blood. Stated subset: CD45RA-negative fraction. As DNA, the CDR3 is TGCGCCAGCAGCCAAGATGGATCTGGAAACACCATATATTTT. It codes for CASSQDGSGNTIYF.